The source of this TCR beta chain is a study of response to subunit inactivated influenza vaccine. TCRdb re-derived calls from the RT-PCR reads in MiXCR, one entry per CDR3 protein. The repertoire holds about 540,000 distinct CDR3 sequences, roughly 23% seen once, with 2.5% to 3% in the top ten. This clonotype was detected many times. This same sample was also part of a study on T cells expressing NK-cell markers. That paper adds: The TCR beta cDNA came from 5'RACE template switching with UMIs.

The sample here was CD4+ T cells sorted from PBMCs, taken about 11 days after vaccination. This receptor was taken from a middle-aged man who received an inactivated influenza vaccine.

The CDR3: CASSEAYGTSIYEQYF. CDR3 nucleotide sequence: TGCGCCAGCAGTGAGGCCTACGGGACTAGCATCTACGAGCAGTACTTC. The chain carries TRBV10-1 and TRBJ2-7, with 9 positions matching TRBD2. Germline trimming cut 2 bases from V and 3 bases from J; bases unmatched to any gene: 8. Germline-derived CDR1 and CDR2 are WNHNN and SYGVQD (reference sequence). This CDR3 contains 16 residues.